Following are 28 T cell receptor beta chains from one sample sequenced in a study of Graves' ophthalmopathy and Graves' hyperthyroidism. Using RNA transcripts, the TCR beta CDR3 regions were amplified. An initial RT-PCR round employing HTBI primers preceded a second-round multiplex PCR. TCRdb processed the multiplex PCR reads anew with MiXCR; each CDR3 protein has one entry. The data contain some 1.1 million distinct CDR3 sequences, roughly 35% of them singletons. The specimen sequenced was peripheral blood or thyroid tissue (not recorded which). These receptors were taken from an adult man with Graves' hyperthyroidism.

Ten or more counts support this clonotype. The chain has TRBV19 and TRBJ1-5; D not certain. Trimming left V 6 bases short and J 0 bases short, with 12 bases between. The CDR3 is 15 amino acids. Germline CDR1 LNHDA, CDR2 SQIVND (reference sequence). The CDR3 DNA is TGTGCCAGTAGGAACGGCGAAAATAGCAATCAGCCCCAGCATTTT. This sequence encodes CASRNGENSNQPQHF.

This clonotype was detected many times. The J gene is TRBJ1-2, the V gene TRBV5-1; D unclear. CDR3 size: 15 residues. V was cut by 4 bases and J by 4 bases, with 17 bases left in between. Germline assignment: CDR1 SGHRS and CDR2 YFSETQ. The CDR3 DNA reads as TGCGCCAGCAGCCCGAGGATCCGCACAGTCTATGGCTACACCTTC. As protein: CASSPRIRTVYGYTF.

The chain is built from TRBV2 and TRBJ2-7; 7 bases are a match to TRBD1. This CDR3 region has 14 residues. The trim removed 4 bases at V and 8 bases at J, leaving 11 bases unmatched. In germline, CDR1 is SNHLY, CDR2 FYNNEI. The CDR3 loop reads CASSVTGTATKQYF. The CDR3 DNA reads TGTGCCAGCAGTGTCACCGGGACAGCTACGAAGCAGTACTTC.

This clonotype has at least ten counts. The rearrangement joins TRBV20-1 to TRBJ2-7, with a weak D call TRBD2 (5 bases). Trimming removed 1 base at V and 6 bases at J, with 13 bases between. The CDR3 is 13 residues long. Germline-derived CDR1 and CDR2 are DFQATT and SNEGSKA (reference sequence). Here the CDR3 reads CSARVSSSGEQYF. The CDR3 coding sequence is TGCAGTGCTAGAGTTTCTAGCTCTGGCGAGCAGTACTTC.

The genes are TRBV27 and TRBJ2-7, with D perhaps TRBD1 (5 bases). Trimming removed 6 bases at V and 1 base at J, with 10 bases between. CDR3 length: 13 amino acids. Looked up from germline, CDR1 is MNHEY and CDR2 is SMNVEV (reference sequence). The CDR3 sequence is CASRSQGSYEQYF. DNA of the CDR3: TGTGCCAGCAGAAGCCAGGGATCCTACGAGCAGTACTTC.

This clonotype was seen at least ten times. The chain has TRBV19 and TRBJ1-1; 12 nucleotides align to TRBD1. The CDR3 covers 15 residues. Germline trimming cut 5 bases from V and 4 bases from J; bases unmatched to any gene: 5. CDR1 is LNHDA, CDR2 SQIVND, per germline (reference sequence). CDR3 nucleotide sequence: TGTGCCAGTAGTTACCGGGACAGGGGGCCCACTGAAGCTTTCTTT. As protein: CASSYRDRGPTEAFF.

V and J are TRBV6-5 and TRBJ1-1; TRBD1 is a possible D gene (6 bases). CDR1 is MNHEY and CDR2 is SVGAGI in the germline V gene. With 6 bases removed from V and 3 bases from J, the gap between germline ends came to 20 bases. This CDR3 comprises 16 residues. The DNA of the CDR3 is TGTGCCAGCAGCTTGGACAGCCCGGCCAAAGACACTGAAGCTTTCTTT. Translation gives CASSLDSPAKDTEAFF.

The chain employs TRBV18 and TRBJ1-6; tentative D call: TRBD1 (5 bases). The CDR3 extends over 17 amino acids. V shed 1 base and J shed 8 bases, with 18 bases lying between them. CDR1 and CDR2 from the germline V gene are KGHSH and LQKENI. In DNA, the CDR3 is TGTGCCAGCTCACCACGGGGGACGCAGCCGGCGGATTCACCCCTCCACTTT. Its protein is CASSPRGTQPADSPLHF.

At least ten counts were recorded for this clonotype. V usage is TRBV7-2 and J usage is TRBJ2-2; TRBD1 aligns across 9 bases. V lost 5 bases, J lost 4 bases, and 8 bases stayed unmatched. Germline CDR1 SGHTA, CDR2 FQGNSA. The CDR3 loop spans 16 amino acids. CDR3: CASSRDRVTTTGELFF. In nucleotides, the CDR3 is TGTGCCAGCAGCCGGGACAGGGTGACGACCACCGGGGAGCTGTTTTTT.

A few counts support this clonotype. This sequence joins TRBV6-5 and TRBJ1-5; 8 positions match TRBD1. The germline CDR1 and CDR2 sequences are MNHEY and SVGAGI. V lost 4 bases to trimming and J lost 12 bases; unmatched junction nucleotides: 5. The CDR3 loop spans 12 amino acids. CDR3 amino acids: CASSSRGPGQHF. CDR3 sequence (DNA): TGTGCCAGCAGTTCCAGGGGGCCGGGCCAGCATTTT.

This clonotype came up a few times. The chain joins TRBV7-3 to TRBJ1-6, with 10 bases lining up with TRBD1. CDR1 and CDR2 (germline): SGHTA, FQGTGA. CDR3 length: 14 residues. V lost 5 bases, J lost 11 bases, and 6 bases stayed unmatched. CDR3 sequence reads: CASSQSGQGTPLHF. CDR3 in DNA: TGTGCCAGCAGCCAGTCGGGACAGGGGACACCCCTCCACTTT. Full variable domain (missing parts from reference TRBV7-3 and TRBJ1-6): GAGVSQTPSNKVTEKGKYVELRCDPISGHTALYWYRQSLGQGPEFLIYFQGTGAADDSGLPNDRFFAVRPEGSVSTLKIQRTERGDSAVYLCASSQSGQGTPLHFGNGTRLTVT.

Notes on this clonotype: Lacking the conserved final phenylalanine or tryptophan, this CDR3 likely reflects a read error. V is TRBV12-3 or TRBV12-4 and J is TRBJ1-2; D remains unclear. This CDR3 contains 11 residues. The V and J ends lost 3 bases and 5 bases respectively, with 4 bases between them. As DNA, the CDR3 is TGTGCCAGCAGTTTCTCATATGGCTACACCCTC. Protein: CASSFSYGYTL.

The V call is TRBV7-9, the J call TRBJ2-2; D remains unclear. The V end was cut by 5 bases, the J end by 1 base, with 8 bases between. Germline values: CDR1 SEHNR, CDR2 FQNEAQ (reference sequence). The CDR3 spans 14 residues. CDR3 sequence (DNA): TGTGCCAGCAGCGACTCTAGGAACACCGGGGAGCTGTTTTTT. Residues: CASSDSRNTGELFF.

The V gene is TRBV4-3, the J gene TRBJ1-5, with 8 nucleotides matching TRBD1. The J segment lost 1 base and the V segment lost 0 bases, leaving 5 bases of the junction unmatched. CDR1 LGHNA and CDR2 YSLEER come from the germline V gene. The CDR3 is 17 amino acids. CDR3 protein: CASSQDPRGRSNQPQHF. In nucleotides, the CDR3 is TGCGCCAGCAGCCAAGATCCCAGGGGGCGCAGCAATCAGCCCCAGCATTTT.

This clonotype was observed a few times. The CDR3 reads CASSQAGELYEQYF. The DNA of the CDR3 is TGTGCCAGCAGCCAAGCGGGCGAACTCTACGAGCAGTACTTC. The rearrangement joins TRBV9 to TRBJ2-7; possibly TRBD2 for D (6 bases). Trimming pared 4 bases from V and 3 bases from J, leaving 14 bases between. CDR1 is SGDLS and CDR2 is YYNGEE in the germline V gene. The CDR3 extends over 14 amino acids.

The sample holds a few counts of this clonotype. This chain connects TRBV4-1 to TRBJ1-1; TRBD1 aligns across 7 bases. Germline CDR1 reads MGHRA; CDR2 reads YSYEKL. The CDR3 length is 15 residues. Trimming at V came to 4 bases and at J to 0 bases, leaving 5 bases not matched to a gene. CDR3 in amino acids: CASSPGQHMNTEAFF. The CDR3 DNA is TGCGCCAGCAGCCCGGGACAGCATATGAACACTGAAGCTTTCTTT.

At least ten counts were recorded for this clonotype. The chain employs TRBV29-1 and TRBJ2-2; D call uncertain. CDR3 length: 13 residues. V was clipped by 7 bases and J by 0 bases, with 9 bases between them. Germline V gene data show CDR1 as SQVTM and CDR2 as ANQGSEA. The CDR3 is CSGRTTNTGELFF. As DNA, the CDR3 is TGCAGCGGCAGGACCACGAACACCGGGGAGCTGTTTTTT.

This clonotype was seen at least ten times. The V gene is TRBV10-3, the J gene TRBJ1-1, with unresolved D. V was cut by 8 bases and J by 2 bases, with 12 bases left in between. The CDR3 runs 13 residues. From germline, CDR1 is ENHRY and CDR2 SYGVKD. CDR3 DNA sequence: TGTGCCATCGGTAGGGAGCAAAACACTGAAGCTTTCTTT. Its protein is CAIGREQNTEAFF.

This clonotype was seen more than once but under ten times. The chain has TRBV29-1 and TRBJ2-6; a possible D gene is TRBD1 (8 bases). Germline V gene sequence: CDR1 SQVTM, CDR2 ANQGSEA. Trimming stripped 8 bases from V and 2 bases from J, with 16 bases between. CDR3 length equals 15 residues. The DNA of the CDR3 is TGCAGCATCCGGACAGGGAGGGCTGGGGCCAACGTCCTGACTTTC. This gives the protein CSIRTGRAGANVLTF.

This clonotype was observed many times. The V call is TRBV29-1, the J call TRBJ2-7, with 9 nucleotides matching TRBD1. V lost 4 bases to trimming and J lost 0 bases; unmatched junction nucleotides: 1. The CDR3 consists of 13 residues. Germline loops: CDR1 SQVTM, CDR2 ANQGSEA. In DNA, the CDR3 is TGCAGCGTTGGACAGGGGGTCTCCTACGAGCAGTACTTC. Encoded protein: CSVGQGVSYEQYF.

This clonotype was seen more than once but under ten times. The chain is built from TRBV20-1 and TRBJ2-7; perhaps TRBD2 as D (6 bases). V was clipped by 3 bases and J by 0 bases, with 9 bases between them. Per germline, CDR1 DFQATT and CDR2 SNEGSKA (reference sequence). This CDR3 is built from 13 residues. The CDR3 nucleotides are TGCAGTGCTAGCTGGGGGGACTCCTACGAGCAGTACTTC. Translation: CSASWGDSYEQYF.

This clonotype appeared many times. This chain joins TRBV7-6 and TRBJ2-7; the match to TRBD1 covers 8 bases. Trimming took 6 bases from V and 3 from J; bases not matched to a gene: 1. This CDR3 comprises 12 residues. The germline V gene encodes CDR1 SGHVS and CDR2 FNYEAQ. The CDR3, as DNA: TGTGCCAGCAGGGGGACAGGCTACGAGCAGTACTTC. Amino acid sequence: CASRGTGYEQYF.

This clonotype was seen repeatedly, ten times or more. The chain uses TRBV20-1 and TRBJ2-7, with TRBD1 matching 7 bases. With V trimmed by 6 bases and J by 5 bases, 13 bases remained unmatched. Germline lookup yields CDR1 DFQATT and CDR2 SNEGSKA (reference sequence). The CDR3 spans 14 residues. CDR3 bases: TGCAGTGCGCGATCCGGGACAGTGACCCACGAGCAGTACTTC. This codes for CSARSGTVTHEQYF.

This clonotype was found many times. The chain employs TRBV19 and TRBJ1-5, with D possibly being TRBD1 (5 bases). Germline assignment: CDR1 LNHDA and CDR2 SQIVND (reference sequence). V lost 5 bases and J 3 bases, leaving 8 bases between the germline ends. This CDR3 spans 13 amino acids. CDR3 nucleotides: TGTGCCAGTAGTGGGGACCCCAATCAGCCCCAGCATTTT. As protein: CASSGDPNQPQHF.

Ten or more counts support this clonotype. V and J are TRBV7-2 and TRBJ2-7; a possible D gene is TRBD2 (6 bases). The germline V gene encodes CDR1 SGHTA and CDR2 FQGNSA. The CDR3 covers 16 residues. With 5 bases removed from V and 5 bases from J, the gap between germline ends came to 22 bases. The CDR3 coding sequence is TGTGCCAGCAGCCCAACTCAGACTAGGGCAGGCCACGAGCAGTACTTC. This encodes CASSPTQTRAGHEQYF.

This clonotype has only one observation. The V and J genes are TRBV7-2 and TRBJ1-5; D not certain. The CDR3 totals 16 residues. Germline loops: CDR1 SGHTA, CDR2 FQGNSA. V lost 5 bases and J 5 bases, leaving 19 bases between the germline ends. The CDR3 DNA sequence: TGTGCCAGCAGCCCGAGACAATTGGAGGAAGATCAGCCCCAGCATTTT. The encoded protein is CASSPRQLEEDQPQHF. Combining the CDR3 with reference TRBV7-2 and TRBJ1-5 gives the whole variable domain GAGVSQSPSNKVTEKGKDVELRCDPISGHTALYWYRQSLGQGLEFLIYFQGNSAPDKSGLPSDRFSAERTGGSVSTLTIQRTQQEDSAVYLCASSPRQLEEDQPQHFGDGTRLSIL.

The table lists this clonotype with many counts. The rearrangement links TRBV24-1 to TRBJ2-7; D is perhaps TRBD1 (5 bases). Trimming cost V 1 base and J 6 bases, with 12 bases left between them. Germline CDR1 is KGHDR and CDR2 is SFDVKD. The CDR3 covers 14 residues. The CDR3 protein is CATSDFGAPGEQYF. CDR3 sequence (DNA): TGTGCCACCAGTGATTTTGGGGCTCCCGGCGAGCAGTACTTC.

CDR3 residues: CASTPVVRGTQYF. CDR3 bases: TGTGCCAGCACCCCAGTAGTCCGGGGGACCCAGTACTTC. The rearrangement joins TRBV6-2 or TRBV6-3 to TRBJ2-5, with a weak D call TRBD2 (5 bases). Germline V lookup: CDR1 MNHEY, CDR2 SVGEGT. The germline V and J ends were trimmed by 7 bases and 7 bases, with 16 bases remaining between them. The CDR3 runs to 13 residues.